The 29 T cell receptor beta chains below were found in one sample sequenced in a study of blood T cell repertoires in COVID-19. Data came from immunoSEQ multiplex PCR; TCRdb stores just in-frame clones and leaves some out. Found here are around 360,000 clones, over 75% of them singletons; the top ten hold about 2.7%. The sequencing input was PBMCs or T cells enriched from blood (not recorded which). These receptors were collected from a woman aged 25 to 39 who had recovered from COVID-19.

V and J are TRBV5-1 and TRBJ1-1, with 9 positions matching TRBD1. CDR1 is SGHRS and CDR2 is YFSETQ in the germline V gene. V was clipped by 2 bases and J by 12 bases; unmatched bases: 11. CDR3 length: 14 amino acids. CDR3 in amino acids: CASSFGDRDGGTFF. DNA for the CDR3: TGCGCCAGCAGCTTCGGGGACAGGGACGGCGGGACTTTCTTT.

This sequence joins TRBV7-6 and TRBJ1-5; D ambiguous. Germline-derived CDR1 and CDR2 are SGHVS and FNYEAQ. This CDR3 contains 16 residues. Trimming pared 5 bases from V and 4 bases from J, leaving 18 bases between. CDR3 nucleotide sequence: TGTGCCAGCAGCCCCGGTTTTTGGGGAGGTAATCAGCCCCAGCATTTT. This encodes CASSPGFWGGNQPQHF. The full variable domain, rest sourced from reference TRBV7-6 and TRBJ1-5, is GAGVSQSPRYKVTKRGQDVALRCDPISGHVSLYWYRQALGQGPEFLTYFNYEAQQDKSGLPNDRFSAERPEGSISTLTIQRTEQRDSAMYRCASSPGFWGGNQPQHFGDGTRLSIL.

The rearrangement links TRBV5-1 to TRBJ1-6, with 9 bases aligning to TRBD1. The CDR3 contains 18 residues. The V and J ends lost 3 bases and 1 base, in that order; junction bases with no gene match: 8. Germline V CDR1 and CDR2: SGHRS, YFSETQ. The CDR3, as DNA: TGCGCCAGCAGCTCAGGGACAGGGTTGAGGTCCTATAATTCACCCCTCCACTTT. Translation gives CASSSGTGLRSYNSPLHF.

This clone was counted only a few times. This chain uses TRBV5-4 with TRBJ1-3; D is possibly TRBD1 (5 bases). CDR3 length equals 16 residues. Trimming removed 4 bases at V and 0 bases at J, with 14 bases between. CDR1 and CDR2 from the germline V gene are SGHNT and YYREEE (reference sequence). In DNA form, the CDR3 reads TGTGCCAGCAGCCAGACAGCCCGGAGCTCTGGAAACACCATATATTTT. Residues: CASSQTARSSGNTIYF.

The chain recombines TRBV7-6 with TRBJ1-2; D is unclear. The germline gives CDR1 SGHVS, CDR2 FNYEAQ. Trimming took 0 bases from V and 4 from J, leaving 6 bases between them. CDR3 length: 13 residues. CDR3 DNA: TGTGCCAGCAGCTTAGCCAGTTCCTATGGCTACACCTTC. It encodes CASSLASSYGYTF.

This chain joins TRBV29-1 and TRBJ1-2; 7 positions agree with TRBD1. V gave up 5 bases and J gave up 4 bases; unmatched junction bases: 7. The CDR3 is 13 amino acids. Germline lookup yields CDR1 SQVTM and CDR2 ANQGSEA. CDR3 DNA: TGCAGCGTTCGTGACAGGGCCAGCTATGGCTACACCTTC. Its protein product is CSVRDRASYGYTF.

CDR3 loop: CAWSVRVPRGYGYTF. The CDR3 DNA reads TGTGCCTGGAGTGTAAGGGTCCCAAGGGGCTATGGCTACACCTTC. The chain is built from TRBV30 and TRBJ1-2, with D tentatively TRBD1 (5 bases). The CDR3 extends over 15 amino acids. Between the trimmed V and J ends, which lost 0 bases and 4 bases, there was a span of 15 bases. The germline V gene encodes CDR1 GTSNPN and CDR2 SVGIG (reference sequence).

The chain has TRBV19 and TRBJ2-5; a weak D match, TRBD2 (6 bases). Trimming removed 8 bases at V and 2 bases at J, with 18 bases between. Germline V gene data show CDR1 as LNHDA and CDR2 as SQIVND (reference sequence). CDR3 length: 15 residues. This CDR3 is CASPFRASAQETQYF. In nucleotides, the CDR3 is TGTGCCAGTCCCTTCCGGGCTAGCGCGCAAGAGACCCAGTACTTC.

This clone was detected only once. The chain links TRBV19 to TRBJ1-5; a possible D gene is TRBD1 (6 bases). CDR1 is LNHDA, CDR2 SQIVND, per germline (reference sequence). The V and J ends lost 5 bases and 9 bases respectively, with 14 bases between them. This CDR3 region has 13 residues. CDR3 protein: CASSRQAGGPQHF. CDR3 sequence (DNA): TGTGCCAGTAGTCGACAGGCTGGAGGGCCCCAGCATTTT.

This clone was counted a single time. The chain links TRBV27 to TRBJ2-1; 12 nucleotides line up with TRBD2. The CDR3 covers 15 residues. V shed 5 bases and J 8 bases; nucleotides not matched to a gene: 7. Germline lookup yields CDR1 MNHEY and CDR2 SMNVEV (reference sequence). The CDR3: CASSAGLAGSDEQFF. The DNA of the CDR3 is TGTGCCAGCAGTGCCGGACTAGCGGGAAGCGATGAGCAGTTCTTC.

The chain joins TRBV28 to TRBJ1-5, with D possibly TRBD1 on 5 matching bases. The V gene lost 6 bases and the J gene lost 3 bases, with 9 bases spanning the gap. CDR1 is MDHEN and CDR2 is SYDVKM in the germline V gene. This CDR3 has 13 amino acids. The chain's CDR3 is CASRWGLNQPQHF. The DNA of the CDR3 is TGTGCCAGCAGGTGGGGCCTCAATCAGCCCCAGCATTTT. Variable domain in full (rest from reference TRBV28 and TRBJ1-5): DVKVTQSSRYLVKRTGEKVFLECVQDMDHENMFWYRQDPGLGLRLIYFSYDVKMKEKGDIPEGYSVSREKKERFSLILESASTNQTSMYLCASRWGLNQPQHFGDGTRLSIL.

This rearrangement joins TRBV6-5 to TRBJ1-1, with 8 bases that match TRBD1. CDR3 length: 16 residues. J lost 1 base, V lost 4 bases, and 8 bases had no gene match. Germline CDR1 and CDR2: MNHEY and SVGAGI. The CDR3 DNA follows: TGTGCCAGCAGTTCCCCCGACAGGGGCGAGAACACTGAAGCTTTCTTT. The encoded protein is CASSSPDRGENTEAFF.

The DNA for the CDR3 is TGCGCCAGCAGCCAAGATGGGACAGGGAACTACGAGCAGTACTTC. Translation: CASSQDGTGNYEQYF. The chain carries TRBV4-1 and TRBJ2-7, with 9 nucleotides matching TRBD1. V lost 0 bases, J lost 3 bases, and 3 bases stayed unmatched. Germline CDR1 MGHRA, CDR2 YSYEKL. This CDR3 contains 15 residues.

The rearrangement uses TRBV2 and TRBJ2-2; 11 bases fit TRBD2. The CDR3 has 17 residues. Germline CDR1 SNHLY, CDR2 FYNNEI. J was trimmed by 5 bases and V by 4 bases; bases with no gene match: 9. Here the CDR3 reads CASSVGSGGARTGELFF. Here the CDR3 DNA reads TGTGCCAGCAGTGTGGGTAGCGGGGGGGCTCGGACCGGGGAGCTGTTTTTT.

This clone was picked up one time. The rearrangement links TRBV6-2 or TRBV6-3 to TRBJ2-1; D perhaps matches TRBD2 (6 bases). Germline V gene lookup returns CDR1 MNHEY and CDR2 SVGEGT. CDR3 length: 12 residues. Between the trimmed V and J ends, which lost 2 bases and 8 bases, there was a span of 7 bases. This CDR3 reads CASSYAGYEQFF. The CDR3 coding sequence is TGTGCCAGCAGTTACGCGGGATATGAGCAGTTCTTC.

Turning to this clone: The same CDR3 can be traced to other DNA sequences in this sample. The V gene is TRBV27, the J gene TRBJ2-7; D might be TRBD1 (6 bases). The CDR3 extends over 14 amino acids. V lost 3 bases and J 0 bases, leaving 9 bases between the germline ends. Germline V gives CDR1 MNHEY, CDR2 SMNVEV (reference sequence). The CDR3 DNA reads TGTGCCAGCAGTTTGGCAGGGGACTCCTACGAGCAGTACTTC. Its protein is CASSLAGDSYEQYF.

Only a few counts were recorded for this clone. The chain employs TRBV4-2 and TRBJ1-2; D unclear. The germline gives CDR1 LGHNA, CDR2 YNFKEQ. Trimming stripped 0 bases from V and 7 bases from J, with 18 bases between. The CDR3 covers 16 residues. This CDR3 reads CASSQDFQAAAGGYTF. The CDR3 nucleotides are TGTGCCAGCAGCCAAGATTTCCAGGCGGCGGCGGGTGGCTACACCTTC.

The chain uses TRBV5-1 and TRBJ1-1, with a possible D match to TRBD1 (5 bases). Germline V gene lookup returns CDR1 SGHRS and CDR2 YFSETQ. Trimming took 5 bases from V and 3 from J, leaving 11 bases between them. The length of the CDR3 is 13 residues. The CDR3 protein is CASRSQEYTEAFF. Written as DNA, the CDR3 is TGCGCCAGCAGATCACAGGAATACACTGAAGCTTTCTTT.

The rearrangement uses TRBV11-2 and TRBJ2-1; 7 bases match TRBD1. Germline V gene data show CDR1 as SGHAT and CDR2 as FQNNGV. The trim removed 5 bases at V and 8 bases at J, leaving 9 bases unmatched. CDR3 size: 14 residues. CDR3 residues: CASSPPDRVYEQFF. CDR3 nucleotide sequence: TGTGCCAGCAGCCCCCCCGACAGGGTTTATGAGCAGTTCTTC.

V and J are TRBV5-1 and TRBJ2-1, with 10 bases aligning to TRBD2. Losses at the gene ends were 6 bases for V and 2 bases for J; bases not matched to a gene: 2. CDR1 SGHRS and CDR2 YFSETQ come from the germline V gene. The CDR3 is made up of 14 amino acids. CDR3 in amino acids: CASTSGGPYNEQFF. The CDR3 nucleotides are TGCGCCAGCACTAGCGGGGGACCCTACAATGAGCAGTTCTTC.

The CDR3 region has the DNA TGTGCCAGCAACGAGGTAGCGGGGGTCAAGGATGAGCAGTTCTTC. This gives the protein CASNEVAGVKDEQFF. This chain joins TRBV28 and TRBJ2-1; 9 nucleotides agree with TRBD2. From germline, CDR1 is MDHEN and CDR2 SYDVKM. The V and J ends lost 7 bases and 8 bases, in that order; junction bases with no gene match: 12. The CDR3 has 15 amino acids.

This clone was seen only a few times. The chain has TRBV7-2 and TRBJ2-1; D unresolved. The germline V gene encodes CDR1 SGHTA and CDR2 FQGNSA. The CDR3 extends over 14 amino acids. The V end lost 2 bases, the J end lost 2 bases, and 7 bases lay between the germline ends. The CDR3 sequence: CASSLPPPYNEQFF. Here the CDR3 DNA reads TGTGCCAGCAGCTTACCTCCCCCCTACAATGAGCAGTTCTTC.

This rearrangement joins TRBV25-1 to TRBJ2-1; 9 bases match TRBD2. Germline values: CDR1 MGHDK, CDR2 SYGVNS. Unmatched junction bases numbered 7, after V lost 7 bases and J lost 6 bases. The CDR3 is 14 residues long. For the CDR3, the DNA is TGTGCCAGCATCTCAGCGGGGGGATTCAATGAGCAGTTCTTC. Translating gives CASISAGGFNEQFF. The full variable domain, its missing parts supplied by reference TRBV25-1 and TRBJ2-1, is EADIYQTPRYLVIGTGKKITLECSQTMGHDKMYWYQQDPGMELHLIHYSYGVNSTEKGDLSSESTVSRIRTEHFPLTLESARPSHTSQYLCASISAGGFNEQFFGPGTRLTVL.

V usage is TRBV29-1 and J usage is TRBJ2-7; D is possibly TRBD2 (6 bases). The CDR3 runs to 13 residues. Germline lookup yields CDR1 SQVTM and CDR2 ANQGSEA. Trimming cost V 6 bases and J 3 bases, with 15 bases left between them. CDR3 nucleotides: TGCAGCGTCTCGTTGTCCGGGGGCTACGAGCAGTACTTC. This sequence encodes CSVSLSGGYEQYF.

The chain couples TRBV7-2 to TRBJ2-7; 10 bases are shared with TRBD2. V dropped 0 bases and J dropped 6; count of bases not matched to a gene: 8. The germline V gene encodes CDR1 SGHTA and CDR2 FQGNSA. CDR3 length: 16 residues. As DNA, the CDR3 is TGTGCCAGCAGCTTAGCTCTACTAGCGGGAAAGGTCGAGCAGTACTTC. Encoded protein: CASSLALLAGKVEQYF.

CDR3 region: CASSYRTGSTDTQYF. DNA of the CDR3: TGTGCCAGCAGCTACCGGACAGGGAGCACAGATACGCAGTATTTT. The chain has TRBV7-9 and TRBJ2-3, with TRBD1 matching 8 bases. Germline V gives CDR1 SEHNR, CDR2 FQNEAQ (reference sequence). With 4 bases clipped from V and 0 bases from J, the junction kept 3 bases outside the gene matches. The CDR3 covers 15 residues.

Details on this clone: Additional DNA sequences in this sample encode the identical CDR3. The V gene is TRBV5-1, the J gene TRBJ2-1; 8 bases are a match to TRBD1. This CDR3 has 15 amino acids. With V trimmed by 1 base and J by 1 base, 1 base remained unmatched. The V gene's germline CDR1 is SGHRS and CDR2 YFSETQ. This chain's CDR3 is CASSLTGGSYNEQFF. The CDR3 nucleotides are TGCGCCAGCAGCTTGACAGGGGGTTCCTACAATGAGCAGTTCTTC.

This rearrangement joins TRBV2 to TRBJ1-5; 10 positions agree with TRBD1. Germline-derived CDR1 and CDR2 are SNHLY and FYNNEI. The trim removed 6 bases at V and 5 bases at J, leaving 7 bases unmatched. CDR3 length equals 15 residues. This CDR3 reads CASRGTGAPYQPQHF. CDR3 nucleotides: TGTGCCAGCAGGGGGACAGGGGCCCCTTATCAGCCCCAGCATTTT.

CDR3 sequence (DNA): TGTGCCTGGACTCCGGACAGGGGTTGCTACACCTTC. This encodes CAWTPDRGCYTF. The V call is TRBV30, the J call TRBJ1-2; 9 positions match TRBD1. The CDR3 runs 12 residues. CDR1 is GTSNPN, CDR2 SVGIG, per germline (reference sequence). After removal of 4 bases from V and 9 bases from J, the junction contained 6 bases not matched to a gene.